This T cell receptor (beta chain) was recorded in a study of blood T cell repertoires in COVID-19. Study summary: Samples came from the United States, Italy and Spain, spanning acute and convalescent COVID-19. Sources were T cells, B-cell-depleted T cells, or PBMCs; the material itself was cDNA or gDNA.

Original processing notes: From reference gene primer amplification, estimates of nucleated cell counts were derived. The protocol was immunoSEQ multiplex PCR, while the TCRdb copy is restricted to in-frame clones and leaves out a portion. Clone size and the V and J calls come from that table; the DNA yielded D and trimming. The sample yields some 150,000 clones, 85% seen once. The CDR3 runs 16 residues. V gave up 4 bases and J gave up 0 bases, with 13 bases separating them. The germline CDR1 and CDR2 sequences are LGHDT and YNNKEL (reference sequence). The sequence came from a man aged 50-59 years with acute or convalescent COVID-19. The genes are TRBV3-1 (or the pseudogene TRBV3-2) and TRBJ2-1; the D gene is possibly TRBD2 (6 bases). Sequenced input: peripheral blood. CDR3 in DNA: TGTGCCAGCAGCCGGCGGGGTAGTGGCTCCTACAATGAGCAGTTCTTC. As protein: CASSRRGSGSYNEQFF.